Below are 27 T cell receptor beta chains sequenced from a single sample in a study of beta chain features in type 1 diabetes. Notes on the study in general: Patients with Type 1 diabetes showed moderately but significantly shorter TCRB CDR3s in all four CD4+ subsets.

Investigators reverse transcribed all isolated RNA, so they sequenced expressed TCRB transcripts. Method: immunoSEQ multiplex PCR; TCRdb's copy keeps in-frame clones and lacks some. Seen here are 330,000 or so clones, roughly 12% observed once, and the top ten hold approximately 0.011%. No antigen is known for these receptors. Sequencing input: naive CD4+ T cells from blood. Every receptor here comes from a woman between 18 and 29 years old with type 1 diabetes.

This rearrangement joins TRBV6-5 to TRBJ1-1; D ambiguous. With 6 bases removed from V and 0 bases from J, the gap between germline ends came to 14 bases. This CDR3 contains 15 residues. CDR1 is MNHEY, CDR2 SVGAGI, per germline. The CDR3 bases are TGTGCCAGCAGCCCGAGCTGGCGGATGAACACTGAAGCTTTCTTT. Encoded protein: CASSPSWRMNTEAFF.

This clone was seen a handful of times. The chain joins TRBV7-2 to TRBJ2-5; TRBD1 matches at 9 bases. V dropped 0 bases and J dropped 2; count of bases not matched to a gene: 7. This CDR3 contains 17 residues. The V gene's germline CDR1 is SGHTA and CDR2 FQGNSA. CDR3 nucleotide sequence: TGTGCCAGCAGCTTAGCGGGACAGGGCGTATCACAAGAGACCCAGTACTTC. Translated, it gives CASSLAGQGVSQETQYF.

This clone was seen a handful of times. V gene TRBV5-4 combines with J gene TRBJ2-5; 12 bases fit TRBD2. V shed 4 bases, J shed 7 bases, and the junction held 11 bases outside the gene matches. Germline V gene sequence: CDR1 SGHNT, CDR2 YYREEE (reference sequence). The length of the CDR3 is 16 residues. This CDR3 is CASSTSLAGGPGTQYF. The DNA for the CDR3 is TGTGCCAGCAGCACCTCCCTAGCGGGAGGGCCGGGGACCCAGTACTTC.

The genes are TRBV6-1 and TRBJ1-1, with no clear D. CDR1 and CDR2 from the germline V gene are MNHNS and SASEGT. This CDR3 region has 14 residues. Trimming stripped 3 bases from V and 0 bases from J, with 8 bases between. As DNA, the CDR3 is TGTGCCAGCAGTGAGAGCGTAATGAACACTGAAGCTTTCTTT. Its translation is CASSESVMNTEAFF.

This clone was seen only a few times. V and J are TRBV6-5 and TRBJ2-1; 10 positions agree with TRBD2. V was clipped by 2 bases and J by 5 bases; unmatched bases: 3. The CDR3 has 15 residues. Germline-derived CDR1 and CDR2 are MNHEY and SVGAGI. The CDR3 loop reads CASSYSGRVHNEQFF. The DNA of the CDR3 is TGTGCCAGCAGTTACAGCGGGAGGGTTCACAATGAGCAGTTCTTC.

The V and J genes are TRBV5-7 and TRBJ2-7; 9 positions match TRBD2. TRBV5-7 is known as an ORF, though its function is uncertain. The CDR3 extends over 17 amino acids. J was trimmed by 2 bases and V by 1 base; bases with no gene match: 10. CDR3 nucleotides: TGTGCCAGCAGCTTGCTGCCCAGCGGGGGGCAACCCTACGAGCAGTACTTC. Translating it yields CASSLLPSGGQPYEQYF.

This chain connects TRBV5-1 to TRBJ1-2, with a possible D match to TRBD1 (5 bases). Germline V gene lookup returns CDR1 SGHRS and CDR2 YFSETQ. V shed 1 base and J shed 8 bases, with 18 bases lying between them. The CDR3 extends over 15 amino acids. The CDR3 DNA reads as TGCGCCAGCAGCTTGTCCACGGGGACTATTGGCGGCTACACCTTC. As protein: CASSLSTGTIGGYTF.

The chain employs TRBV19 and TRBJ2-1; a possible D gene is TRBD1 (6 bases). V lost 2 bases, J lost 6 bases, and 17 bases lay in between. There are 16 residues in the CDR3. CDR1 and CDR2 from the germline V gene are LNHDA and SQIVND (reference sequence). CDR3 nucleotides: TGTGCCAGTAGTATATCTTGGATAGGGGACACCAATGAGCAGTTCTTC. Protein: CASSISWIGDTNEQFF. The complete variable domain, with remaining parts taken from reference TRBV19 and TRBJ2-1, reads DGGITQSPKYLFRKEGQNVTLSCEQNLNHDAMYWYRQDPGQGLRLIYYSQIVNDFQKGDIAEGYSVSREKKESFPLTVTSAQKNPTAFYLCASSISWIGDTNEQFFGPGTRLTVL.

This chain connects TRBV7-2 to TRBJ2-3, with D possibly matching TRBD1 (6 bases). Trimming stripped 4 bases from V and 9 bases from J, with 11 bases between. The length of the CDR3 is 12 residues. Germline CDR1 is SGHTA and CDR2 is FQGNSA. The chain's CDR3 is CASSSTGITQYF. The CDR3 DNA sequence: TGTGCCAGCAGCTCTACAGGGATAACGCAGTATTTT.

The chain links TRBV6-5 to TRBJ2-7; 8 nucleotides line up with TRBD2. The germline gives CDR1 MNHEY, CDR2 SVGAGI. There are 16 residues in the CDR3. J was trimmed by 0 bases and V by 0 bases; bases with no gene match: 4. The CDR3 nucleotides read TGTGCCAGCAGTTACTCGTCCCGGGGGGGCTCCTACGAGCAGTACTTC. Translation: CASSYSSRGGSYEQYF.

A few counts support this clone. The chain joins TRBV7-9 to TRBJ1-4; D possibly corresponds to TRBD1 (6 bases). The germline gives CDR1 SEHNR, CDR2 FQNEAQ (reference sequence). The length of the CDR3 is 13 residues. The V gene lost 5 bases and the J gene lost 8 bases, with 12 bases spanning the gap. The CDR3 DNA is TGTGCCAGCAGCGTACTTCAGGGGGAAAAACTGTTTTTT. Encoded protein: CASSVLQGEKLFF.

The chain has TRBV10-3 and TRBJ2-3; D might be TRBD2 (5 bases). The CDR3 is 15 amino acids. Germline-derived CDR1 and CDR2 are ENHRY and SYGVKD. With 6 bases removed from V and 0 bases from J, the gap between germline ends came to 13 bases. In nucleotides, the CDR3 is TGTGCCATCAGCCAACGAACGGGGAGCACAGATACGCAGTATTTT. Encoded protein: CAISQRTGSTDTQYF.

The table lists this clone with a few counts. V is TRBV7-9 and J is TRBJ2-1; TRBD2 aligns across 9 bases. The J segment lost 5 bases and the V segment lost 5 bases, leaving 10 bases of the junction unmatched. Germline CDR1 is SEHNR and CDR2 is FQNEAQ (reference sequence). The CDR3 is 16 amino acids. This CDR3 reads CASSIGLAQYDNEQFF. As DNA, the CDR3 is TGTGCCAGCAGCATAGGACTAGCGCAGTACGACAATGAGCAGTTCTTC.

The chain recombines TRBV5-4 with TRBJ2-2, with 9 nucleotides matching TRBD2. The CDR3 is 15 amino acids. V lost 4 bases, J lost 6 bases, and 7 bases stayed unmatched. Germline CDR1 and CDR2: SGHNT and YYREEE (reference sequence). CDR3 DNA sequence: TGTGCCAGCAGCCGGACTAGCGCGGAATCCGGGGAGCTGTTTTTT. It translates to CASSRTSAESGELFF. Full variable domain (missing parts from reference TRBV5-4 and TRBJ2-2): ETGVTQSPTHLIKTRGQQVTLRCSSQSGHNTVSWYQQALGQGPQFIFQYYREEENGRGNFPPRFSGLQFPNYSSELNVNALELDDSALYLCASSRTSAESGELFFGEGSRLTVL.

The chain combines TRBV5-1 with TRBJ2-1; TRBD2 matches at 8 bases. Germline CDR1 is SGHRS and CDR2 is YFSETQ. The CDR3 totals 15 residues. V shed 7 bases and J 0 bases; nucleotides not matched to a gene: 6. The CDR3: CASGAGTSSYNEQFF. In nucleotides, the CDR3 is TGCGCCAGCGGAGCAGGGACTAGCTCCTACAATGAGCAGTTCTTC.

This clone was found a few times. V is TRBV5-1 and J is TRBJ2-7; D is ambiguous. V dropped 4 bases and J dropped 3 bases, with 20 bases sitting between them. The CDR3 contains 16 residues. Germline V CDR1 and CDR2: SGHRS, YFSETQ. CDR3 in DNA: TGCGCCAGCAGCCGTACCGACAAAGGCTGGGTCTACGAGCAGTACTTC. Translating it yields CASSRTDKGWVYEQYF.

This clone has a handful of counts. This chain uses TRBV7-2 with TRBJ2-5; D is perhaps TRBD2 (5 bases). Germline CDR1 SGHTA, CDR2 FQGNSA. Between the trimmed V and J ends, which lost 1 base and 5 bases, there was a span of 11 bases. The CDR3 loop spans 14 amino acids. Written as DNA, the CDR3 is TGTGCCAGCAGCTTAGTTTCGGGATGGGAGACCCAGTACTTC. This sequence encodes CASSLVSGWETQYF.

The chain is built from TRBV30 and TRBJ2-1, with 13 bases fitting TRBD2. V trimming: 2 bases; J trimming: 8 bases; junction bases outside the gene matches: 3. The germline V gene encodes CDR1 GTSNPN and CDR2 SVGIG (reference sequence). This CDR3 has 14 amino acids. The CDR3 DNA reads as TGTGCCTGGAGTCACGGACTAGCGGGAGATGAGCAGTTCTTC. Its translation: CAWSHGLAGDEQFF. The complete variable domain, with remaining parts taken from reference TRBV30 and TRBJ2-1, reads SQTIHQWPATLVQPVGSPLSLECTVEGTSNPNLYWYRQAAGRGLQLLFYSVGIGQISSEVPQNLSASRPQDRQFILSSKKLLLSDSGFYLCAWSHGLAGDEQFFGPGTRLTVL.

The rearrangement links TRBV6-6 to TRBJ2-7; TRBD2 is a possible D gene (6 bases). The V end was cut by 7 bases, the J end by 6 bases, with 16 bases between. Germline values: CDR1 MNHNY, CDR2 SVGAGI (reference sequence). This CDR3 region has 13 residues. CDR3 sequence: CASTLGGTGEQYF. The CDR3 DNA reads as TGTGCCAGCACCCTGGGAGGAACGGGCGAGCAGTACTTC.

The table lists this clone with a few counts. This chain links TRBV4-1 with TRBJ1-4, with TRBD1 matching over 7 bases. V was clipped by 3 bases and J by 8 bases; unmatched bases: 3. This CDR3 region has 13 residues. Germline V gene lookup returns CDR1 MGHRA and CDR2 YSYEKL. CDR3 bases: TGCGCCAGCAGCCAGACAGGGCGGGAAAAACTGTTTTTT. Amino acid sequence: CASSQTGREKLFF.

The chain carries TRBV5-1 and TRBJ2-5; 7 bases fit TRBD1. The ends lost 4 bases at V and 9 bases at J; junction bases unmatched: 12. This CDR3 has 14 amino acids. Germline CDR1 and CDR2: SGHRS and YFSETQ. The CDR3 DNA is TGCGCCAGCAGCACACCGGGACAGCCAGTGCCCCAGTACTTC. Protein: CASSTPGQPVPQYF.

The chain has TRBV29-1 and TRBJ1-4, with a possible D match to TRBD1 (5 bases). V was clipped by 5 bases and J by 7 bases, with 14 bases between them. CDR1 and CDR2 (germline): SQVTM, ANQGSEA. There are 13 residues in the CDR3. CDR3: CSVLGGTSEKLFF. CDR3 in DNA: TGCAGCGTTCTCGGGGGGACGAGTGAAAAACTGTTTTTT.

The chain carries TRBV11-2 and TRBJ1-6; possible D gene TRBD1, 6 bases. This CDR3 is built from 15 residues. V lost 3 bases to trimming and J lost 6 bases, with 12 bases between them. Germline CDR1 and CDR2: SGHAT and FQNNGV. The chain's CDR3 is CASSLGAQVNSPLHF. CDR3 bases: TGTGCCAGCAGCTTGGGGGCGCAGGTTAATTCACCCCTCCACTTT.

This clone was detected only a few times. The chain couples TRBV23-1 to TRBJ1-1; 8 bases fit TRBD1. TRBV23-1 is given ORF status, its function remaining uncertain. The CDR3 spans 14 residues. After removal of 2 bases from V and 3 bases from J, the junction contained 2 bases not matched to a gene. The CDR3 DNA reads TGCGCCAGCAGTCAACTACAGGGGGACACTGAAGCTTTCTTT. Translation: CASSQLQGDTEAFF.

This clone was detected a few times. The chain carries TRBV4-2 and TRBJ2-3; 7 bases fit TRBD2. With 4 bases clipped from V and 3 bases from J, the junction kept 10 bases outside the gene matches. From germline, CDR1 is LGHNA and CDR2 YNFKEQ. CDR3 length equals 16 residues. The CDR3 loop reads CASSPREGVMTDTQYF. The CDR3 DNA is TGTGCCAGCAGCCCCAGGGAGGGAGTGATGACAGATACGCAGTATTTT.

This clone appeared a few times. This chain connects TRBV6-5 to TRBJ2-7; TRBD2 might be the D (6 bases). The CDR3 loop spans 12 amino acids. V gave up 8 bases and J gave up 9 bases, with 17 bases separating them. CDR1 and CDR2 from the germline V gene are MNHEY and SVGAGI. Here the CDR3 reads CASGLLGGMQYF. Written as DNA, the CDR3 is TGTGCCAGCGGGTTACTTGGGGGGATGCAGTACTTC.

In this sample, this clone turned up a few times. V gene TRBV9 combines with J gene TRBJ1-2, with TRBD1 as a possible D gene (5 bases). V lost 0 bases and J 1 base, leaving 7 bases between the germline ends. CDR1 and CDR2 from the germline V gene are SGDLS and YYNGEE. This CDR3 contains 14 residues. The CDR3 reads CASSVEGRNYGYTF. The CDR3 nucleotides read TGTGCCAGCAGCGTAGAGGGGCGTAACTATGGCTACACCTTC.